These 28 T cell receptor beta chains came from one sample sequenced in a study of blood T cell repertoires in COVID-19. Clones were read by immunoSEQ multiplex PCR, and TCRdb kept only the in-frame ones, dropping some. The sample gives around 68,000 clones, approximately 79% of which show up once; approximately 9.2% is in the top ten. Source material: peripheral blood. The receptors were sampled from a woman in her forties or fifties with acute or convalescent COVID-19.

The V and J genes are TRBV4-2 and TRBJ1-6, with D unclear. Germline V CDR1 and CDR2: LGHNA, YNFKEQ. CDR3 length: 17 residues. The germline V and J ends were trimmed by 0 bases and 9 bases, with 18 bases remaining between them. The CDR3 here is CASSQESRPITGSPLHF. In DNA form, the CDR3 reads TGTGCCAGCAGCCAAGAGAGTCGGCCCATCACGGGTTCACCCCTCCACTTT.

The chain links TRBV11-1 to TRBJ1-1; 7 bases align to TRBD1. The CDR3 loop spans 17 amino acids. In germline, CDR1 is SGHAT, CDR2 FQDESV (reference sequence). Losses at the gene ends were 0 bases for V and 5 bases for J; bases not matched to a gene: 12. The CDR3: CASSLAPPHRGRTEAFF. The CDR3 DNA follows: TGTGCCAGCAGCTTAGCACCCCCCCACAGGGGTCGGACTGAAGCTTTCTTT.

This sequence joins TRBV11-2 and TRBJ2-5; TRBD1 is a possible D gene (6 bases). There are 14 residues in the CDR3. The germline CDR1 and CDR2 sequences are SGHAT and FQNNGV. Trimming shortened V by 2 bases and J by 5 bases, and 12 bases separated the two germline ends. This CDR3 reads CASSLQSGVETQYF. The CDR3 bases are TGTGCCAGCAGCTTACAATCAGGGGTCGAGACCCAGTACTTC.

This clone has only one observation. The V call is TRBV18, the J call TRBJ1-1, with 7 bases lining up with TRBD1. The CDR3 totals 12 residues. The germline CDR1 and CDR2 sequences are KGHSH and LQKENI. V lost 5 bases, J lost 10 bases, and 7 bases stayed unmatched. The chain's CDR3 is CASSNRGDGAFF. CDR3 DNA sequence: TGTGCCAGCTCAAACAGGGGAGATGGAGCTTTCTTT. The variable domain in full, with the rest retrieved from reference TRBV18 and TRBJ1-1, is NAGVMQNPRHLVRRRGQEARLRCSPMKGHSHVYWYRQLPEEGLKFMVYLQKENIIDESGMPKERFSAEFPKEGPSILRIQQVVRGDSAAYFCASSNRGDGAFFGQGTRLTVV.

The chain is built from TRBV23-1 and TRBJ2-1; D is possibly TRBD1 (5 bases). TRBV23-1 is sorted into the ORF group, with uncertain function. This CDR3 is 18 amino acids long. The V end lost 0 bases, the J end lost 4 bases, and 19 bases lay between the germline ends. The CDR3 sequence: CASSQSFPGRADYNEQFF. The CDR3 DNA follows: TGCGCCAGCAGTCAATCGTTCCCGGGCAGGGCGGATTACAATGAGCAGTTCTTC.

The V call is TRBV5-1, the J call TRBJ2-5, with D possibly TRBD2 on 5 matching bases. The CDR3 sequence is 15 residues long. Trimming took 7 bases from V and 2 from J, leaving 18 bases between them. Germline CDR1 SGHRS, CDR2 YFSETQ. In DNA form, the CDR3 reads TGCGCCAGCTCCCGCGCCGGGATGGTACAAGAGACCCAGTACTTC. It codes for CASSRAGMVQETQYF.

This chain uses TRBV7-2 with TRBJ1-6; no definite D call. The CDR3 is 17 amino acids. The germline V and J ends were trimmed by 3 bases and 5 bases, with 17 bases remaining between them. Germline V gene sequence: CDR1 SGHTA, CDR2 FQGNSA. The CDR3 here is CASSLLGLSSDNSPLHF. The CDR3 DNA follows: TGTGCCAGCAGCTTGCTCGGACTCTCATCTGATAATTCACCCCTCCACTTT.

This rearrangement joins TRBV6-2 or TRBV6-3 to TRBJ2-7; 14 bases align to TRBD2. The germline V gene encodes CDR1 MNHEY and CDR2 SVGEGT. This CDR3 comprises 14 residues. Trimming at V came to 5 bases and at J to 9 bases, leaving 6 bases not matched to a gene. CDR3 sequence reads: CASSRGLAGEGQYF. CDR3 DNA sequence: TGTGCCAGCAGTAGGGGACTAGCGGGAGAAGGGCAGTACTTC.

In DNA form, the CDR3 reads TGTGCCAGCAGTGTATGGAGGGACAATCAGCCCCAGCATTTT. Protein sequence: CASSVWRDNQPQHF. The chain has TRBV2 and TRBJ1-5; unclear D gene. V was cut by 4 bases and J by 3 bases, with 10 bases left in between. CDR1 is SNHLY, CDR2 FYNNEI, per germline. The CDR3 totals 14 residues.

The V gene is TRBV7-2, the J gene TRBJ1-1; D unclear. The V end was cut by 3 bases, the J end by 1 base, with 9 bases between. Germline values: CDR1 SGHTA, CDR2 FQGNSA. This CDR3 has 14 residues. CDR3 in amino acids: CASSLQVGNTEAFF. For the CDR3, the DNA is TGTGCCAGCAGCTTGCAGGTAGGGAACACTGAAGCTTTCTTT. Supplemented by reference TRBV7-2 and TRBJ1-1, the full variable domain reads GAGVSQSPSNKVTEKGKDVELRCDPISGHTALYWYRQSLGQGLEFLIYFQGNSAPDKSGLPSDRFSAERTGGSVSTLTIQRTQQEDSAVYLCASSLQVGNTEAFFGQGTRLTVV.

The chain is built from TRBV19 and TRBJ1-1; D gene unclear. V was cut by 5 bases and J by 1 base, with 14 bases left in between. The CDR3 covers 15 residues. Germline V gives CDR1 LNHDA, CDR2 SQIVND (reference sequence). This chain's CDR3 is CASSVWAQSNTEAFF. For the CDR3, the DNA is TGTGCCAGTAGTGTCTGGGCCCAATCGAACACTGAAGCTTTCTTT.

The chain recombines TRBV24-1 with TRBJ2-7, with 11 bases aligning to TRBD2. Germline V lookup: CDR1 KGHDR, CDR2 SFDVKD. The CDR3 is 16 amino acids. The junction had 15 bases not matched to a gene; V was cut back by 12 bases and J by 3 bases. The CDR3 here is CAHRTSGCHGNYEQYF. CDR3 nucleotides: TGTGCCCACCGGACTAGCGGGTGCCACGGGAACTACGAGCAGTACTTC.

CDR3 sequence (DNA): TGTGCCTGGAGTGTTGGGCGGGGGAACCTCTACGAGCAGTACTTC. Translated: CAWSVGRGNLYEQYF. The genes are TRBV30 and TRBJ2-7; 7 nucleotides match TRBD2. The CDR3 contains 15 residues. J was trimmed by 3 bases and V by 0 bases; bases with no gene match: 8. Germline values: CDR1 GTSNPN, CDR2 SVGIG (reference sequence). The whole variable domain, filled in from reference TRBV30 and TRBJ2-7, reads SQTIHQWPATLVQPVGSPLSLECTVEGTSNPNLYWYRQAAGRGLQLLFYSVGIGQISSEVPQNLSASRPQDRQFILSSKKLLLSDSGFYLCAWSVGRGNLYEQYFGPGTRLTVT.

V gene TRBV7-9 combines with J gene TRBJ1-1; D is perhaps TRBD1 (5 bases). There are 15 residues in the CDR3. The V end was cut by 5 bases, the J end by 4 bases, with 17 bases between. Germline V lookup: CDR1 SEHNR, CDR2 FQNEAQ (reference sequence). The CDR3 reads CASSPTGGIPTEAFF. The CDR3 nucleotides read TGTGCCAGCAGCCCGACGGGGGGGATCCCCACTGAAGCTTTCTTT.

In DNA form, the CDR3 reads TGTGCCAGCAGCTTCTGGACTAGCGGGGAGGGTGAGCAGTTCTTC. This codes for CASSFWTSGEGEQFF. This chain links TRBV11-2 with TRBJ2-1; 12 nucleotides match TRBD2. The CDR3 consists of 15 residues. Germline V CDR1 and CDR2: SGHAT, FQNNGV. The V and J ends lost 3 bases and 9 bases, in that order; junction bases with no gene match: 6. The variable domain in full, completed from reference TRBV11-2 and TRBJ2-1, reads EAGVAQSPRYKIIEKRQSVAFWCNPISGHATLYWYQQILGQGPKLLIQFQNNGVVDDSQLPKDRFSAERLKGVDSTLKIQPAKLEDSAVYLCASSFWTSGEGEQFFGPGTRLTVL.

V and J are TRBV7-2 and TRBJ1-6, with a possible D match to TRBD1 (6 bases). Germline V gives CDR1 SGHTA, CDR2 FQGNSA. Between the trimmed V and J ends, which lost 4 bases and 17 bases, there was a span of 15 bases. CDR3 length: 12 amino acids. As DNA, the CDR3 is TGTGCCAGCAGCTCCGACAGGCTACGGATCCACTTT. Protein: CASSSDRLRIHF.

In nucleotides, the CDR3 is TGTGCCAGCAGCTTAACCTCCCGGAGCTATGGCTACACCTTC. Its protein product is CASSLTSRSYGYTF. This chain links TRBV5-4 with TRBJ1-2; D not resolved. The CDR3 extends over 14 amino acids. Trimming removed 2 bases from V and 4 bases from J, with 12 bases in between. CDR1 SGHNT and CDR2 YYREEE come from the germline V gene (reference sequence).

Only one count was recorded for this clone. This chain's CDR3 is CASGQTSNQPQHF. The CDR3 DNA sequence: TGTGCCAGCGGACAGACTAGCAATCAGCCCCAGCATTTT. The rearrangement joins TRBV6-5 to TRBJ1-5, with D perhaps TRBD1 (6 bases). CDR1 is MNHEY and CDR2 is SVGAGI in the germline V gene. The V gene lost 8 bases and the J gene lost 0 bases, with 8 bases spanning the gap. This CDR3 has 13 amino acids.

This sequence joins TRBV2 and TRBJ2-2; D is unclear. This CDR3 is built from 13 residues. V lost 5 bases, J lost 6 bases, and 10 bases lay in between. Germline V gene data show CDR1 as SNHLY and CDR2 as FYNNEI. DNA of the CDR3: TGTGCCAGCAGTCGAACCGGTTCCGGGGAGCTGTTTTTT. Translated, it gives CASSRTGSGELFF.

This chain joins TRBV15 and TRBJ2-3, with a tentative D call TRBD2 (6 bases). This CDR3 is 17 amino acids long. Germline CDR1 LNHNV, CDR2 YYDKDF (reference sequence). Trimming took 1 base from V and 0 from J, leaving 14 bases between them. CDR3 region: CATSRVFSGASTDTQYF. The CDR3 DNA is TGTGCCACCAGCAGAGTCTTTAGCGGAGCTAGCACAGATACGCAGTATTTT. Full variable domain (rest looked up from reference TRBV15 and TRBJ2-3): DAMVIQNPRYQVTQFGKPVTLSCSQTLNHNVMYWYQQKSSQAPKLLFHYYDKDFNNEADTPDNFQSRRPNTSFCFLDIRSPGLGDTAMYLCATSRVFSGASTDTQYFGPGTRLTVL.

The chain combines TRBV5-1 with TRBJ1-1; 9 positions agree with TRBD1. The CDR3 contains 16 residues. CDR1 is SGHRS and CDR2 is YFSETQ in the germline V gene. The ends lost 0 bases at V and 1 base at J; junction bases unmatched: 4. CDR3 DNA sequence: TGCGCCAGCAGCTTGGCTACGGGACAGGGGAACACTGAAGCTTTCTTT. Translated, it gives CASSLATGQGNTEAFF.

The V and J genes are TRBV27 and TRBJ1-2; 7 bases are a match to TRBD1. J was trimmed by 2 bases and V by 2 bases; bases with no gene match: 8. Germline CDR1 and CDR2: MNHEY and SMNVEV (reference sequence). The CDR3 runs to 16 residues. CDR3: CASSLKPGQFNYGYTF. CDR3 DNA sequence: TGTGCCAGCAGTTTAAAACCGGGACAGTTCAACTATGGCTACACCTTC.

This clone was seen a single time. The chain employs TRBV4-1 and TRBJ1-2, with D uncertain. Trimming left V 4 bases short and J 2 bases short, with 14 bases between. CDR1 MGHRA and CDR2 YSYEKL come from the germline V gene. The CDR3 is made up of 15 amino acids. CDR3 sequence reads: CASSPSPTGNYGYTF. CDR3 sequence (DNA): TGCGCCAGCAGCCCTAGCCCAACGGGAAACTATGGCTACACCTTC.

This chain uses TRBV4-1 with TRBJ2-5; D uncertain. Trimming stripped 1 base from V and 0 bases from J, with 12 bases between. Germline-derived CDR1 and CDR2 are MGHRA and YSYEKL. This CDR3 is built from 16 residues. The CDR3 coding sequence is TGCGCCAGCAGCCAAGGAAGCTCAATGTACCAAGAGACCCAGTACTTC. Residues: CASSQGSSMYQETQYF.

CDR3 residues: CASSWGGGYNEQFF. CDR3 in DNA: TGTGCCAGCTCCTGGGGGGGAGGGTACAATGAGCAGTTCTTC. V and J are TRBV7-6 and TRBJ2-1, with 7 bases that match TRBD2. The CDR3 length is 14 residues. V was clipped by 8 bases and J by 4 bases; unmatched bases: 8. From germline, CDR1 is SGHVS and CDR2 FNYEAQ.

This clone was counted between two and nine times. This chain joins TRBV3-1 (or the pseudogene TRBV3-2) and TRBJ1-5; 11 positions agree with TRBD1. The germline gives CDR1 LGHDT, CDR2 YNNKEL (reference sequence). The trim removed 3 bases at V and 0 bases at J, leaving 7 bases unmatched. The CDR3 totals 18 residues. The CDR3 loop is CASSHGDRGGYSNQPQHF. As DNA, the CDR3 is TGTGCCAGCAGCCACGGGGACAGGGGGGGATATAGCAATCAGCCCCAGCATTTT.

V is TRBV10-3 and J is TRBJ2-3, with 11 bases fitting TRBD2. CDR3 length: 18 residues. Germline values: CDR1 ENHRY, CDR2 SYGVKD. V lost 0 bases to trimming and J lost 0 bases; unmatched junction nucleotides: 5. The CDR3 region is CAISESTLAGASTDTQYF. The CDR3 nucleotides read TGTGCCATCAGTGAGTCGACACTAGCGGGAGCTAGCACAGATACGCAGTATTTT.

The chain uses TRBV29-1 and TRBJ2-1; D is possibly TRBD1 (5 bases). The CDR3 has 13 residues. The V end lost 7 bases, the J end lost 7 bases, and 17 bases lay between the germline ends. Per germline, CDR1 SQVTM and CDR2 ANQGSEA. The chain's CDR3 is CSAWGWMVNEQFF. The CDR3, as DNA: TGCAGCGCCTGGGGCTGGATGGTTAATGAGCAGTTCTTC.